This T cell receptor (beta chain) was recovered during a study of cytomegalovirus exposure and HLA in healthy donors. Study-wide findings and caveats: In a later analysis, parvovirus B19, influenza, CMV and Epstein-Barr virus appeared linked to several top co-occurrence clusters. The majority of CMV-associated TCR beta chains were reported as apparently HLA-restricted in a later analysis. Approximately 160 TCR beta chains were listed as cytomegalovirus-associated. TCR beta sequences reportedly predicted the HLA-A and HLA-B alleles of most subjects accurately.

In the case of this clone: Its specificity is not known.

The PCR ran on 60 Vbeta and 13 Jbeta primers. Measured with immunoSEQ multiplex PCR; TCRdb has only the in-frame clones, and not every one. Found here are some 110,000 clones, around 82% of them singletons; the top ten hold approximately 1.5%. CDR1 SGHTA and CDR2 FQGNSA come from the germline V gene. Trimming removed 4 bases from V and 1 base from J, with 11 bases in between. This CDR3 comprises 14 residues. The origin of this receptor is a woman in her thirties or forties in good health and CMV-seronegative. Input material: PBMCs. The J gene is TRBJ2-7, the V gene TRBV7-2; D is possibly TRBD1 (6 bases). The CDR3 reads CASSSSQGSYEQYF. DNA of the CDR3: TGTGCCAGCAGCTCCTCGCAGGGGTCCTACGAGCAGTACTTC.